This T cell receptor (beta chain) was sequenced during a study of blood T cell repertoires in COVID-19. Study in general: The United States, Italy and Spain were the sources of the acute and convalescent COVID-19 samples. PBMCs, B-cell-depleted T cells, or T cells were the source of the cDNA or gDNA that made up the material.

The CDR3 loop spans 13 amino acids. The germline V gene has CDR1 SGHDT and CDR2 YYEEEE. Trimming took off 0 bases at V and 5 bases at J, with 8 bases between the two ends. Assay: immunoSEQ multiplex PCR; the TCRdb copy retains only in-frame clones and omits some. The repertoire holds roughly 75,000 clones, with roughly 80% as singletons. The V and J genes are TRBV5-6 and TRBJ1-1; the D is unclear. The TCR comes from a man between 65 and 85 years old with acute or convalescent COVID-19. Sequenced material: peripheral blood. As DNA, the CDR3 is TGTGCCAGCAGCTTGGGCAGAGGGACTGAAGCTTTCTTT. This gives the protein CASSLGRGTEAFF.